These T cell receptor beta chains were read from a single sample in a study of T cell responses to AZD1222 COVID-19 vaccine. Only in-frame clones appear in the TCRdb table, and some are missing; sequencing was by immunoSEQ multiplex PCR. The data contain tens of thousands of clones, approximately 89% of them singletons. The starting material was peripheral blood, obtained 28 days after the second AZD1222 dose. These receptors all come from an adult who received the AZD1222 COVID-19 vaccine. Both conserved end residues are part of each CDR3. D genes are given only for firm matches. Only some rows state a clone size, as once, few, many or a class for expanded clones.

TRBJ2-5 | NA | NA | TRBV9 | CASTPRLGLDETQYF | TGTGCCAGCACCCCCCGTTTGGGCCTTGACGAGACCCAGTACTTC
TRBJ1-1 | NA | NA | TRBV7-9 | CASTDGSMNTEAFF | TGTGCCAGCACCGATGGGTCTATGAACACTGAAGCTTTCTTT
TRBJ2-5 | NA | NA | TRBV5-5 | CASSLEGSGETQYF | TGTGCCAGCAGCTTGGAGGGGTCTGGCGAGACCCAGTACTTC
TRBJ2-2 | NA | NA | TRBV2 | CASSEADLRPNTGELFF | TGTGCCAGCAGTGAAGCGGATTTACGGCCGAACACCGGGGAGCTGTTTTTT
TRBJ2-5 | NA | NA | TRBV12-3/TRBV12-4 | CASSMGETQYF | TGTGCCAGCAGTATGGGAGAGACCCAGTACTTC
TRBJ2-5 | NA | NA | TRBV7-9 | CASSSMSVRVETQYF | TGTGCCAGCAGCTCAATGTCAGTCCGGGTCGAGACCCAGTACTTC
TRBJ1-4 | few | NA | TRBV4-3 | CASSQDPGTLNEKLFF | TGCGCCAGCAGCCAAGATCCGGGGACCCTAAATGAAAAACTGTTTTTT
TRBJ2-1 | NA | TRBD1 | TRBV5-1 | CASSARDRVNNEQFF | TGCGCCAGCAGCGCCCGGGACAGGGTAAACAATGAGCAGTTCTTC
TRBJ2-2 | NA | TRBD1 | TRBV19 | CATENRGTTGELFF | TGTGCTACTGAAAACAGGGGAACAACCGGGGAGCTGTTTTTT
TRBJ2-2 | NA | NA | TRBV14 | CASSQDVTGVNTGELFF | TGTGCCAGCAGCCAAGACGTAACGGGCGTCAACACCGGGGAGCTGTTTTTT
TRBJ2-3 | NA | TRBD2 | TRBV6-4 | CASSDSASGGKDTQYF | TGTGCCAGCAGTGACTCGGCTAGCGGGGGCAAAGATACGCAGTATTTT
TRBJ2-3 | NA | TRBD2 | TRBV5-4 | CASSPDIAGVDTQYF | TGTGCCAGCAGCCCAGACATAGCGGGGGTTGATACGCAGTATTTT
TRBJ1-2 | NA | TRBD1 | TRBV4-1 | CASSQDRGFTDYGYTF | TGCGCCAGCAGCCAAGACAGGGGGTTTACGGACTATGGCTACACCTTC
TRBJ2-3 | NA | NA | TRBV12-5 | CASAGGGARDTQYF | TGTGCTAGTGCTGGGGGGGGCGCACGGGATACGCAGTATTTT
TRBJ1-2 | NA | TRBD1 | TRBV7-9 | CASSLGFGQGKGYTF | TGTGCCAGCAGCTTAGGCTTCGGACAGGGTAAAGGCTACACCTTC
TRBJ2-7 | NA | NA | TRBV3-1/TRBV3-2 | CASSQDFASPYEQYF | TGTGCCAGCAGCCAAGATTTCGCCAGCCCTTACGAGCAGTACTTC
TRBJ2-1 | NA | NA | TRBV4-1 | CASSQDSRRQFF | TGCGCCAGCAGCCAAGATAGTCGCAGGCAGTTCTTC
TRBJ2-6 | NA | NA | TRBV5-6 | CASSLGGILSGANVLTF | TGTGCCAGCAGCTTGGGCGGCATACTCTCTGGGGCCAACGTCCTGACTTTC
TRBJ1-2 | NA | TRBD1 | TRBV7-8 | CASSLVGQGTYGYTF | TGTGCCAGCAGCTTAGTGGGACAGGGCACCTATGGCTACACCTTC
TRBJ1-4 | NA | TRBD1 | TRBV2 | CASGGRQGSLFF | TGTGCCAGCGGAGGAAGACAGGGATCACTGTTTTTT
TRBJ1-4 | NA | NA | TRBV9 | CASSVRWGPNEKLFF | TGTGCCAGCAGCGTACGGTGGGGTCCTAATGAAAAACTGTTTTTT
TRBJ2-2 | NA | NA | TRBV19 | CASSITGVYETGELFF | TGTGCCAGTAGTATTACCGGGGTTTATGAAACCGGGGAGCTGTTTTTT
TRBJ2-3 | NA | NA | TRBV7-3 | CASSYDNTDTQYF | TGTGCCAGCAGCTACGACAACACAGATACGCAGTATTTT
TRBJ2-3 | NA | NA | TRBV3-1/TRBV3-2 | CASSAGVSTDTQYF | TGTGCCAGCAGCGCAGGGGTGAGCACAGATACGCAGTATTTT
TRBJ1-3 | NA | NA | TRBV9 | CASSVGGADSGNTIYF | TGTGCCAGCAGCGTTGGGGGAGCGGACTCTGGAAACACCATATATTTT
TRBJ1-5 | NA | TRBD1 | TRBV19 | CASSMTGGAGNQPQHF | TGTGCCAGTAGTATGACAGGGGGTGCGGGCAATCAGCCCCAGCATTTT
TRBJ2-5 | NA | TRBD2 | TRBV29-1 | CSVVISGGYQETQYF | TGCAGCGTTGTAATTAGCGGGGGGTACCAAGAGACCCAGTACTTC
TRBJ1-3 | NA | NA | TRBV7-9 | CASSLREGSGNTIYF | TGTGCCAGCAGCTTACGGGAAGGATCTGGAAACACCATATATTTT
TRBJ1-5 | NA | NA | TRBV5-8 | CASSLTGMNQPQHF | TGTGCCAGCAGCTTGACAGGGATGAATCAGCCCCAGCATTTT